Sequencing of this T cell receptor gamma chain was carried out in a study of gamma-delta T cells after stem cell transplantation. TCRdb re-called clones from the RT-PCR reads using CATT. The sample includes about 3,500 gamma-chain clones, nearly 5% of them seen just once. This clone was seen only a few times. CDR3 length: 12 residues. V was pared by 3 bases and J by 7 bases, with 6 bases of the junction left unmatched. Germline-derived CDR1 and CDR2 are VENAVY and YDSYNSRV. This chain links TRGV8 with TRGJ1 or TRGJ2. Sequenced input: gamma-delta T cells. The TCR was taken from a human donor. It is not recorded whose cells these are; they may come from a transplant donor. Here the CDR3 reads CATWDVDYKKLF. The CDR3 DNA sequence: TGTGCCACCTGGGATGTTGACTATAAGAAACTCTTT.